One sample yielded the 18 T cell receptor beta chains listed below, sequenced in a study of identifying expanded T cells in peripheral blood. Profiling relied on immunoSEQ multiplex PCR, and the TCRdb table lists in-frame clones only, not all of them. The data show over 100,000 clones, 88% seen once. Sample: blood. The receptors were sampled from a person between 18 and 75 years old in good health.

A word on this clone: Different DNA sequences within this sample yield the same CDR3. This chain connects TRBV19 to TRBJ1-5; D call uncertain. The germline V gene has CDR1 LNHDA and CDR2 SQIVND (reference sequence). Trimming cost V 5 bases and J 0 bases, with 11 bases left between them. The CDR3 is 15 amino acids. DNA of the CDR3: TGTGCCAGTAGTCTGAGAGGGAATAGCAATCAGCCCCAGCATTTT. Residues: CASSLRGNSNQPQHF.

The chain combines TRBV27 with TRBJ2-7; D ambiguous. The germline V gene encodes CDR1 MNHEY and CDR2 SMNVEV (reference sequence). This CDR3 is built from 12 residues. The V end was cut by 1 base, the J end by 12 bases, with 13 bases between. CDR3 nucleotide sequence: TGTGCCAGCAGTTTATTCGGGCAGAGTTCGTACTTC. Encoded protein: CASSLFGQSSYF.

Here the CDR3 DNA reads TGTGCCAGCCCCCCGGGAGGGGCCTTGATGAACACTGAAGCTTTCTTT. Protein product: CASPPGGALMNTEAFF. The chain is built from TRBV28 and TRBJ1-1; D is perhaps TRBD1 (5 bases). With 8 bases removed from V and 0 bases from J, the gap between germline ends came to 19 bases. The CDR3 consists of 16 residues. Germline V gene sequence: CDR1 MDHEN, CDR2 SYDVKM.

The chain links TRBV4-2 to TRBJ2-1; 8 bases fit TRBD2. The CDR3 has 15 amino acids. Germline values: CDR1 LGHNA, CDR2 YNFKEQ. The junction had 2 bases not matched to a gene; V was cut back by 1 base and J by 3 bases. The chain's CDR3 is CASSQGAGGYNEQFF. CDR3 in DNA: TGTGCCAGCAGCCAAGGGGCGGGAGGCTACAATGAGCAGTTCTTC.

The chain recombines TRBV7-2 with TRBJ1-2; a possible D gene is TRBD1 (5 bases). CDR3 size: 13 residues. V dropped 6 bases and J dropped 2 bases, with 10 bases sitting between them. Per the germline V gene, CDR1 is SGHTA and CDR2 is FQGNSA. The CDR3 reads CASRRAGNYGYTF. CDR3 in DNA: TGTGCCAGCAGACGCGCAGGGAACTATGGCTACACCTTC.

This sequence joins TRBV5-6 and TRBJ1-2, with 8 bases that match TRBD1. This CDR3 has 17 amino acids. Germline assignment: CDR1 SGHDT and CDR2 YYEEEE. The trim removed 2 bases at V and 4 bases at J, leaving 13 bases unmatched. CDR3 sequence: CASSFDVTGGVGYGYTF. The CDR3 DNA reads TGTGCCAGCAGCTTCGATGTAACAGGGGGAGTTGGCTATGGCTACACCTTC.

This chain uses TRBV4-1 with TRBJ1-4; 7 bases map to TRBD1. V trimming: 3 bases; J trimming: 0 bases; junction bases outside the gene matches: 7. The CDR3 length is 17 residues. The germline CDR1 and CDR2 sequences are MGHRA and YSYEKL. CDR3 bases: TGCGCCAGCAGCCATTTGGGACAGCCTACAACTAATGAAAAACTGTTTTTT. It yields the protein CASSHLGQPTTNEKLFF.

The rearrangement joins TRBV11-2 to TRBJ2-2; TRBD1 aligns across 8 bases. Germline V gene lookup returns CDR1 SGHAT and CDR2 FQNNGV. This CDR3 region has 16 residues. V dropped 5 bases and J dropped 6; count of bases not matched to a gene: 11. Written as DNA, the CDR3 is TGTGCCAGCAGCGACAGACAGGGGACGATTGCCGGGGAGCTGTTTTTT. Its translation is CASSDRQGTIAGELFF.

The chain combines TRBV5-6 with TRBJ1-2; 8 nucleotides agree with TRBD1. Germline V gene lookup returns CDR1 SGHDT and CDR2 YYEEEE. Trimming removed 5 bases from V and 5 bases from J; junction bases left unmatched: 5. The CDR3 spans 13 residues. The CDR3 loop is CASRLTGEYGYTF. The CDR3 DNA follows: TGTGCCAGCAGGTTGACAGGGGAATATGGCTACACCTTC.

The V call is TRBV25-1, the J call TRBJ1-3; D call uncertain. V was cut by 5 bases and J by 2 bases, with 13 bases left in between. The CDR3 covers 15 residues. Germline assignment: CDR1 MGHDK and CDR2 SYGVNS. The CDR3 reads CASSSAHNPGNTIYF. The DNA of the CDR3 is TGTGCCAGCAGTAGCGCGCATAACCCTGGAAACACCATATATTTT.

The rearrangement joins TRBV6-5 to TRBJ2-7; 9 bases are a match to TRBD1. This CDR3 region has 15 residues. Unmatched junction bases numbered 11, after V lost 6 bases and J lost 5 bases. Per germline, CDR1 MNHEY and CDR2 SVGAGI. The chain's CDR3 is CASSPTRDRDHEQYF. The CDR3 nucleotides are TGTGCCAGCAGCCCGACCCGGGACAGGGACCACGAGCAGTACTTC.

The chain links TRBV6-5 to TRBJ1-3, with D possibly matching TRBD1 (5 bases). V was trimmed by 0 bases and J by 10 bases, leaving 16 bases between them. This CDR3 region has 15 residues. In germline, CDR1 is MNHEY, CDR2 SVGAGI. The CDR3 here is CASSYSRGVSGTIYF. The CDR3 bases are TGTGCCAGCAGTTACTCGAGAGGGGTCAGTGGTACCATATATTTT.

J is TRBJ1-6 and V is TRBV9, with TRBD1 matching over 7 bases. The J segment lost 10 bases and the V segment lost 0 bases, leaving 10 bases of the junction unmatched. CDR1 is SGDLS, CDR2 YYNGEE, per germline. The CDR3 runs 16 residues. CDR3 loop: CASSVGWDSSSSPLHF. In nucleotides, the CDR3 is TGTGCCAGCAGCGTAGGGTGGGACAGTTCTTCCTCACCCCTCCACTTT.

The chain is built from TRBV2 and TRBJ2-3, with TRBD2 matching over 7 bases. J was trimmed by 2 bases and V by 6 bases; bases with no gene match: 8. The CDR3 consists of 15 residues. Per the germline V gene, CDR1 is SNHLY and CDR2 is FYNNEI. This chain's CDR3 is CASRKWAGDTDTQYF. The CDR3 nucleotides read TGTGCCAGCAGAAAGTGGGCGGGGGACACAGATACGCAGTATTTT.

The chain has TRBV28 and TRBJ2-5, with a weak D call TRBD2 (5 bases). Germline V gene data show CDR1 as MDHEN and CDR2 as SYDVKM. V lost 2 bases to trimming and J lost 4 bases, with 8 bases between them. CDR3 length equals 13 residues. CDR3 protein: CASSLVGRETQYF. Written as DNA, the CDR3 is TGTGCCAGCAGTTTAGTAGGGAGAGAGACCCAGTACTTC.

This clone counts as medium-sized. V is TRBV27 and J is TRBJ2-2; 7 bases align to TRBD1. The CDR3 loop spans 15 amino acids. Germline values: CDR1 MNHEY, CDR2 SMNVEV (reference sequence). The V and J ends lost 4 bases and 1 base, in that order; junction bases with no gene match: 3. CDR3 DNA: TGTGCCAGCAGTTGGACAGGAGTGAACACCGGGGAGCTGTTTTTT. Translating it yields CASSWTGVNTGELFF.

The chain couples TRBV2 to TRBJ2-5; possibly TRBD2 for D (5 bases). V gave up 0 bases and J gave up 5 bases, with 16 bases separating them. The CDR3 length is 16 residues. Germline V gives CDR1 SNHLY, CDR2 FYNNEI. The CDR3 coding sequence is TGTGCCAGCAGTGAAGCGCCAGAGGGCGCGCGTGAGACCCAGTACTTC. This gives the protein CASSEAPEGARETQYF.

The rearrangement joins TRBV6-4 to TRBJ2-1; 9 nucleotides agree with TRBD2. Losses at the gene ends were 2 bases for V and 10 bases for J; bases not matched to a gene: 12. Germline-derived CDR1 and CDR2 are MRHNA and SNTAGT. There are 16 residues in the CDR3. The CDR3 nucleotides are TGTGCCAGCAGTGACCGGGGGACTAGCAGGATGGAGGAGCAGTTCTTC. Residues: CASSDRGTSRMEEQFF.